Only one count was recorded for the clone carrying this T cell receptor (beta chain). This entry comes from a study of blood T cell repertoires in COVID-19. Looking at the study overall: T cells, B-cell-depleted T cells, or PBMCs supplied cDNA or gDNA.

Data came from immunoSEQ multiplex PCR; TCRdb stores just in-frame clones and leaves some out. There are about 310,000 clones in the sample; roughly 84% occur only once, and 1% lies in the top ten. This TCR was recovered from a man aged 50-59 years with active or convalescent COVID-19. Sequencing was done on a sample of peripheral blood.

The CDR3 protein is CSVEEAAEAFF. For the CDR3, the DNA is TGCAGCGTTGAAGAGGCCGCTGAAGCTTTCTTT. The chain is built from TRBV29-1 and TRBJ1-1, with no clear D. The ends were cut back, 0 bases at V and 6 bases at J, with 5 bases in the middle. Germline V gene data show CDR1 as SQVTM and CDR2 as ANQGSEA. The CDR3 runs 11 residues.